The 15 T cell receptor beta chains in this list originate from one sample, sequenced in a study of glioma-infiltrating T cells. The iRepertoire nested amplicon-rescue multiplex PCR amplified TCR alpha and beta CDR3s from RNA. One entry per CDR3 protein results from TCRdb running MiXCR on the multiplex PCR reads. Among approximately 130,000 distinct CDR3 sequences listed, under 25% were seen once. Sequenced: glioma tissue, nonneoplastic brain tissue, or PBMCs (not recorded which). These receptors all come from a human donor with low-grade glioma or glioblastoma, undergoing nonglioma brain surgery, or in good health (not recorded which).

The chain couples TRBV2 to TRBJ2-4; no definite D call. The germline V and J ends were trimmed by 6 bases and 8 bases, with 11 bases remaining between them. Germline V gene sequence: CDR1 SNHLY, CDR2 FYNNEI. This CDR3 has 12 amino acids. The CDR3 spells CASRRGLDIQYF. In DNA, the CDR3 is TGTGCCAGCAGACGAGGTTTGGACATTCAGTACTTC.

This clonotype was seen only a few times. The chain combines TRBV7-3 with TRBJ2-5; possibly TRBD1 or TRBD2 for D (5 bases each). The CDR3 consists of 13 residues. The V end lost 5 bases, the J end lost 1 base, and 8 bases lay between the germline ends. Germline values: CDR1 SGHTA, CDR2 FQGTGA. The CDR3 here is CASSGGSQETQYF. DNA of the CDR3: TGTGCCAGCAGCGGGGGAAGCCAAGAGACCCAGTACTTC.

This clonotype was counted many times. The chain couples TRBV7-9 to TRBJ2-3, with D unresolved. This CDR3 region has 13 residues. V lost 11 bases and J lost 2, with 14 bases in between. Germline V gene sequence: CDR1 SEHNR, CDR2 FQNEAQ (reference sequence). Written as DNA, the CDR3 is TGTGCCGCCAGCCAACTTACCACAGATACGCAGTATTTT. It is translated as CAASQLTTDTQYF.

This clonotype was detected ten times or more. CDR3 DNA sequence: TGCAGTGCCCCCCCGGGACAGCTAGGGACACCCCTCCACTTT. Its protein is CSAPPGQLGTPLHF. This chain connects TRBV20-1 to TRBJ1-6; 7 bases agree with TRBD1. Looked up from germline, CDR1 is DFQATT and CDR2 is SNEGSKA (reference sequence). V gave up 6 bases and J gave up 11 bases; unmatched junction bases: 13. The length of the CDR3 is 14 residues.

This clonotype was found many times. The J gene is TRBJ2-1, the V gene TRBV5-1, with unresolved D. The CDR3 has 17 amino acids. CDR1 and CDR2 (germline): SGHRS, YFSETQ. V was shortened by 0 bases and J by 2 bases, with 15 bases between the two germline ends. The CDR3 reads CASSLADRFGAYNEQFF. The CDR3, as DNA: TGCGCCAGCAGCTTGGCCGATAGGTTTGGGGCCTACAATGAGCAGTTCTTC.

This clonotype showed up just a few times. The gene calls are TRBV7-2 and TRBJ2-7; D assignment may be TRBD1 or TRBD2 (5 bases each). The length of the CDR3 is 13 residues. Germline V gene lookup returns CDR1 SGHTA and CDR2 FQGNSA. V shed 2 bases and J shed 3 bases, with 8 bases lying between them. The CDR3 region has the DNA TGTGCCAGCAGCTTAAGAGGGGACTACGAGCAGTACGTC. Its protein is CASSLRGDYEQYV.

This clonotype was picked up a small number of times. The chain recombines TRBV19 with TRBJ1-1, with 7 bases fitting TRBD1. CDR3 length: 13 amino acids. In germline, CDR1 is LNHDA, CDR2 SQIVND (reference sequence). J was trimmed by 3 bases and V by 6 bases; bases with no gene match: 4. In DNA form, the CDR3 reads TGTGCCAGTAGCAAACAGGGGCACACTGAAGCTTTCTTT. Its protein is CASSKQGHTEAFF.

This rearrangement joins TRBV24-1 to TRBJ1-4; 8 bases map to TRBD1. Germline V CDR1 and CDR2: KGHDR, SFDVKD. This CDR3 has 15 amino acids. The ends lost 7 bases at V and 2 bases at J; junction bases unmatched: 5. DNA of the CDR3: TGTGCCACCAGCGACACAGGGGGGACTAATGAAAAACTGTTTTTT. This codes for CATSDTGGTNEKLFF.

There are a few counts of this clonotype. This chain links TRBV7-9 with TRBJ1-1; D is unresolved. The germline gives CDR1 SEHNR, CDR2 FQNEAQ (reference sequence). V was pared by 0 bases and J by 6 bases, with 14 bases between. The CDR3 sequence is 15 residues long. This CDR3 reads CASSLAQTALAEAFF. The CDR3 nucleotides read TGTGCCAGCAGCTTAGCACAGACCGCCTTGGCTGAAGCTTTCTTT.

A word on this clonotype: One base away lies a much larger clone, so this may be a sequencing read error. This sequence joins TRBV20-1 and TRBJ1-1; a weak D match, TRBD1 (6 bases). Looked up from germline, CDR1 is DFQATT and CDR2 is SNEGSKA (reference sequence). CDR3 length: 11 residues. The CDR3 sequence is CTQGPQAEAFF. CDR3 DNA: TGCACCCAGGGGCCCCAGGCTGAAGCTTTCTTT.

This clonotype was recorded many times. This chain joins TRBV4-2 and TRBJ2-1; D may be TRBD1 or TRBD2 (5 bases each). The CDR3 extends over 17 amino acids. V was clipped by 1 base and J by 8 bases, with 21 bases between them. Germline values: CDR1 LGHNA, CDR2 YNFKEQ. The CDR3 here is CASSQGGQGTLRYEQFF. CDR3 nucleotides: TGTGCCAGCAGCCAAGGCGGGCAAGGGACCCTGAGATATGAGCAGTTCTTC.

A remark on this clonotype: Given a much more abundant clone one base away, this may be a read error. The CDR3 is CASTEWSLIPNEQSF. In nucleotides, the CDR3 is TGTGCCAGCACCGAGTGGAGCCTGATCCCCAATGAGCAGTCCTTC. The rearrangement uses TRBV6-2 or TRBV6-3 and TRBJ2-1; no definite D call. Germline assignment: CDR1 MNHEY and CDR2 SVGEGT. This CDR3 is built from 15 residues.

This clonotype has ten or more counts. The rearrangement uses TRBV4-2 and TRBJ1-3, with TRBD1 identical over 7 bases. Germline V gene data show CDR1 as LGHNA and CDR2 as YNFKEQ. The V and J ends lost 10 bases and 3 bases, in that order; junction bases with no gene match: 3. CDR3 length: 12 residues. CDR3 loop: CATGTDGNTIYF. The CDR3 DNA sequence: TGTGCCACCGGGACAGATGGAAACACCATATATTTT.

A remark on this clonotype: Since a much larger clone is just one base distant, this may be a read error. The gene calls are TRBV7-8 and TRBJ2-5, with TRBD2 identical over 8 bases. CDR1 and CDR2 from the germline V gene are SGHVS and FQNEAQ. CDR3 length equals 15 residues. The ends lost 6 bases at V and 5 bases at J; junction bases unmatched: 11. CDR3 region: CASRPRAGGLETQYF. CDR3 coding DNA: TGTGCCAGCAGACCTCGGGCGGGGGGCCTGGAGACCCAGTACTTC.

The chain recombines TRBV7-6 with TRBJ2-3; tentatively, D is TRBD1 (5 bases). CDR1 is SGHVS and CDR2 is FNYEAQ in the germline V gene. V lost 4 bases and J lost 5, with 19 bases in between. This CDR3 contains 16 residues. The CDR3 DNA sequence: TGTGCCAGCAGCTCGGGTCGACAACCAACAGGAGATACGCAGTATTTT. Its protein is CASSSGRQPTGDTQYF.